This entry describes one T cell receptor (beta chain). The age range of participants was about 18 to 90 years, with residence in about 25 US areas. Assignment of participants to cohorts was predicated upon participant-reported clinical history. Recovered Cohort 3 donors showed two negative PCRs, clearance, or symptom resolution. The CDR3 consists of 16 residues. V lost 5 bases and J lost 6; bases outside the gene matches: 12. These data come from a study of blood T cell repertoires in COVID-19. Clones were sequenced by immunoSEQ multiplex PCR, and TCRdb holds only the in-frame ones, with some missing. The data show around 200,000 clones, 75% to 90% seen once.

The material sequenced was PBMCs or T cells enriched from blood (not recorded which). This clonotype was sampled from a man aged 40-50 years who had recovered from COVID-19. The chain combines TRBV23-1 with TRBJ2-4; 8 nucleotides line up with TRBD1. TRBV23-1 counts as an open reading frame of uncertain function. The CDR3 bases are TGCGCCAGCAGTGCATTCGTGGACAGGGATGGAAACATTCAGTACTTC. It yields the protein CASSAFVDRDGNIQYF.